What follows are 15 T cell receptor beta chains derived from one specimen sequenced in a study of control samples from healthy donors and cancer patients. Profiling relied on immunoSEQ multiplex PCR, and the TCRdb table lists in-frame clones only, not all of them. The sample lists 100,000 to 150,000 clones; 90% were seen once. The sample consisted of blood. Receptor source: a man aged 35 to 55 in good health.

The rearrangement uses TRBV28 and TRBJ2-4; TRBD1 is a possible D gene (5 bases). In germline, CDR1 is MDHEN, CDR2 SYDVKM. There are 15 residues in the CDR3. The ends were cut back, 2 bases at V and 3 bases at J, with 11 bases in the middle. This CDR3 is CASSLVGLDKNIQYF. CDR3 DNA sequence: TGTGCCAGCAGTTTAGTGGGGCTGGACAAAAACATTCAGTACTTC.

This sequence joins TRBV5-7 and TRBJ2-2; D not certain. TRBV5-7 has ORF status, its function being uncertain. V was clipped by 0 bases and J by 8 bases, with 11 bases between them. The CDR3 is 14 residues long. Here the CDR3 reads CASSLDGARGELFF. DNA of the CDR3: TGTGCCAGCAGCTTGGATGGTGCCCGAGGGGAGCTGTTTTTT.

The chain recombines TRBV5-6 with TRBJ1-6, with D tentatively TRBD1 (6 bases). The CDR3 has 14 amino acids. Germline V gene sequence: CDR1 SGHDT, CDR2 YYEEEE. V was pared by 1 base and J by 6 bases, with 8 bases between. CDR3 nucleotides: TGTGCCAGCAGCTTGACAGGGAGTAATTCACCCCTCCACTTT. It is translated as CASSLTGSNSPLHF.

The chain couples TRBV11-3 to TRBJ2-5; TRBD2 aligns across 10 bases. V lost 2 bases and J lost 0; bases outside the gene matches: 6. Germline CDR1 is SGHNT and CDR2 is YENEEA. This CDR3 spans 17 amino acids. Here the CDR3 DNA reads TGTGCCAGCAGCTTAATAGGAGGACTAGCGGACCAAGAGACCCAGTACTTC. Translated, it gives CASSLIGGLADQETQYF.

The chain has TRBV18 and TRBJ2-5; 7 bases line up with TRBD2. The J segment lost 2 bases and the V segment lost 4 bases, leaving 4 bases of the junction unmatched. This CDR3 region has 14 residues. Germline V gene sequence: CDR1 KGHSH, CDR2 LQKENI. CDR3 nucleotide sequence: TGTGCCAGCTCACTCGGACTAGGTCAAGAGACCCAGTACTTC. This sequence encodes CASSLGLGQETQYF.

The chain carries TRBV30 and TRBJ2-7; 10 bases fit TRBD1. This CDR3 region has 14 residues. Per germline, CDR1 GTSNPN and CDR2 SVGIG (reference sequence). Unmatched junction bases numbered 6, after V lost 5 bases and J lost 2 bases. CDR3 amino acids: CAWSPGQGAYEQYF. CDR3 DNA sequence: TGTGCCTGGTCTCCCGGACAGGGGGCCTACGAGCAGTACTTC.

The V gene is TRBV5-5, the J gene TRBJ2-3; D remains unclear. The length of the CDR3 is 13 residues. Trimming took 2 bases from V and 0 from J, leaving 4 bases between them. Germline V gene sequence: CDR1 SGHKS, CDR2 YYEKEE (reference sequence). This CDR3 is CASSLQSTDTQYF. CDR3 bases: TGTGCCAGCAGCTTACAGAGCACAGATACGCAGTATTTT.

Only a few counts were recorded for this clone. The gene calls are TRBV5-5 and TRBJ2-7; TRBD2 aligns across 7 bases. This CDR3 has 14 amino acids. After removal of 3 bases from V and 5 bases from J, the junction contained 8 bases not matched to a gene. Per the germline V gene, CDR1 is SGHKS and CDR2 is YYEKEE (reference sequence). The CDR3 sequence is CASSWPGRYNEQYF. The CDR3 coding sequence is TGTGCCAGCAGCTGGCCCGGGAGGTATAACGAGCAGTACTTC. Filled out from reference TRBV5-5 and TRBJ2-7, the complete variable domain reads DAGVTQSPTHLIKTRGQQVTLRCSPISGHKSVSWYQQVLGQGPQFIFQYYEKEERGRGNFPDRFSARQFPNYSSELNVNALLLGDSALYLCASSWPGRYNEQYFGPGTRLTVT.

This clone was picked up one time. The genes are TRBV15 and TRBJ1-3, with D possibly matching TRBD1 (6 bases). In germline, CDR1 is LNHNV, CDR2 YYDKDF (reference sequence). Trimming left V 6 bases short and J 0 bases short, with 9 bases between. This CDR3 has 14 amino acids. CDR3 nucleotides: TGTGCCACCAGAGAAGGGGGCTCTGGAAACACCATATATTTT. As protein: CATREGGSGNTIYF.

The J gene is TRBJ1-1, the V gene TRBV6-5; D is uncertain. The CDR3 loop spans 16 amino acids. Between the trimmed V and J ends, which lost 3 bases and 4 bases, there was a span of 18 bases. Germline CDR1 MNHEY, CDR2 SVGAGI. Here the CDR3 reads CASSYRVFGGITEAFF. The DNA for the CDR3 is TGTGCCAGCAGTTATCGGGTGTTCGGAGGGATCACTGAAGCTTTCTTT.

CDR3 residues: CASTLENYGYTF. In DNA form, the CDR3 reads TGTGCCAGCACCCTTGAGAACTATGGCTACACCTTC. The genes are TRBV5-4 and TRBJ1-2; D gene unclear. The germline gives CDR1 SGHNT, CDR2 YYREEE (reference sequence). The CDR3 is made up of 12 amino acids. V lost 6 bases and J lost 2, with 8 bases in between.

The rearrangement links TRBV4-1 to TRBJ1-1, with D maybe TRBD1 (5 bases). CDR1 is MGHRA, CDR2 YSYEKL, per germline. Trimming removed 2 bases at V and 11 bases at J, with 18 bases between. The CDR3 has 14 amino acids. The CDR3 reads CASSQIQEPLGAFF. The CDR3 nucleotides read TGCGCCAGCAGCCAAATACAGGAGCCCCTGGGGGCTTTCTTT.

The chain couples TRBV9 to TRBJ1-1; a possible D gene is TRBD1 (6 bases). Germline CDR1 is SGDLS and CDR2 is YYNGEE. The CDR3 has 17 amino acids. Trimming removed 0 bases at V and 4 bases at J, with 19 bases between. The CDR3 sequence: CASSVEAPTGMFTEAFF. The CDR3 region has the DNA TGTGCCAGCAGCGTAGAGGCGCCAACAGGGATGTTCACTGAAGCTTTCTTT.

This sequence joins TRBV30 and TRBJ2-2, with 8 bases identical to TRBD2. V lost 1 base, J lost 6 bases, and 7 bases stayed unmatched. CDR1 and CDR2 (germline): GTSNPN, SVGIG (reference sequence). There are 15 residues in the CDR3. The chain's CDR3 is CAWSGGGGWSGELFF. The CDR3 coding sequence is TGTGCCTGGAGTGGTGGCGGGGGGTGGTCCGGGGAGCTGTTTTTT.

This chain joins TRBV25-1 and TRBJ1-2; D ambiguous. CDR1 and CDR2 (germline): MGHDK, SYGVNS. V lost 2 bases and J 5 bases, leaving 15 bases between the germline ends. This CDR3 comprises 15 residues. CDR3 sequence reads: CASSEPMWLKYGYTF. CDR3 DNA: TGTGCCAGCAGTGAACCTATGTGGTTGAAATATGGCTACACCTTC.